Sequencing of this T cell receptor (beta chain) was carried out in a study of long-term antiretroviral therapy in people with HIV. Study results and limitations: Missing from the dataset were any data on ART adherence, viral resistance or therapy changes. With ART, diversity went up but was still lower than in transplant donor controls. All time points showed a repertoire dominated by clones expanded before ART.

The run of the v3.0 immunoSEQ assay was at survey level. TCRdb's table, derived via immunoSEQ multiplex PCR, lists solely in-frame clones and lacks some. The data contain about 35,000 clones, 65% to 80% of them singletons. Trimming removed 2 bases from V and 4 bases from J, with 8 bases in between. Germline V gene data show CDR1 as SEHNR and CDR2 as FQNEAQ (reference sequence). The CDR3 spans 13 residues. This clone appeared a single time. The antigen is not known. The sequences come from unsorted PBMCs, collected 3 years after starting antiretroviral therapy. The chain combines TRBV7-9 with TRBJ2-5; no definite D call. The receptor was isolated from a man aged 45-65 years with HIV. The CDR3 protein is CASSLRHGETQYF. Here the CDR3 DNA reads TGTGCCAGCAGCTTACGACACGGAGAGACCCAGTACTTC.